One sample yielded the 28 T cell receptor beta chains listed below, sequenced in a study of memory CD8 T cells in hepatitis C reinfection. Sequenced by immunoSEQ multiplex PCR; TCRdb stores in-frame clones only, minus some. Counted here are under 60,000 clones, roughly nine tenths occurring once; the ten biggest clones make up around 1%. Time point denoted: pre-reinfection, 55 to 20 weeks before reinfection detection. TCR sequencing was done directly ex vivo on sorted cells, without expansion in vitro. The sample taken for sequencing was naive CD8+ T cells sorted from blood. These receptors all come from a man aged 18 to 29 with hepatitis C virus infection.

V usage is TRBV7-9 and J usage is TRBJ1-1; tentative D call: TRBD1 (5 bases). The ends were cut back, 3 bases at V and 2 bases at J, with 7 bases in the middle. The CDR3 covers 13 residues. The germline V gene encodes CDR1 SEHNR and CDR2 FQNEAQ (reference sequence). The CDR3 spells CASSFRGNTEAFF. The CDR3 bases are TGTGCCAGCAGCTTTAGGGGTAACACTGAAGCTTTCTTT.

This clone was seen once. This sequence joins TRBV2 and TRBJ2-7, with D uncertain. V was cut by 3 bases and J by 0 bases, with 3 bases left in between. The germline gives CDR1 SNHLY, CDR2 FYNNEI. The length of the CDR3 is 12 residues. The CDR3 reads CASSDGSYEQYF. The CDR3 region has the DNA TGTGCCAGCAGTGACGGCTCCTACGAGCAGTACTTC.

This chain uses TRBV9 with TRBJ2-2; D uncertain. V gave up 0 bases and J gave up 2 bases, with 8 bases separating them. The CDR3 loop spans 15 amino acids. The germline gives CDR1 SGDLS, CDR2 YYNGEE. CDR3 amino acids: CASSVAVVNTGELFF. The CDR3, as DNA: TGTGCCAGCAGCGTAGCGGTAGTCAACACCGGGGAGCTGTTTTTT.

The chain joins TRBV5-6 to TRBJ2-1; a possible D gene is TRBD2 (6 bases). The germline V gene encodes CDR1 SGHDT and CDR2 YYEEEE. Between the trimmed V and J ends, which lost 4 bases and 10 bases, there was a span of 9 bases. The CDR3 consists of 11 residues. The CDR3 here is CASSLGLEQFF. CDR3 DNA sequence: TGTGCCAGCAGCCTCGGACTAGAGCAGTTCTTC.

The rearrangement uses TRBV11-2 and TRBJ2-1, with no clear D. This CDR3 comprises 13 residues. Looked up from germline, CDR1 is SGHAT and CDR2 is FQNNGV. Trimming took off 2 bases at V and 8 bases at J, with 10 bases between the two ends. The CDR3 region is CASSLSLSYEQFF. CDR3 DNA: TGTGCCAGCAGCTTAAGTCTATCCTATGAGCAGTTCTTC.

This clone has a single count. The chain has TRBV27 and TRBJ1-2; possible D gene TRBD1, 6 bases. CDR1 is MNHEY, CDR2 SMNVEV, per germline (reference sequence). The CDR3 extends over 15 amino acids. Trimming pared 3 bases from V and 6 bases from J, leaving 17 bases between. The CDR3 loop is CASSFGPPSGDGYTF. Written as DNA, the CDR3 is TGTGCCAGCAGTTTCGGCCCACCCTCAGGGGATGGCTACACCTTC.

This chain links TRBV2 with TRBJ2-5; 11 bases align to TRBD2. Judging by the DNA end, TRBJ2-7 fits better; the J call may be wrong. The CDR3 covers 15 residues. Germline V CDR1 and CDR2: SNHLY, FYNNEI. The CDR3 sequence: CASRSTSGSMSEQYF. The CDR3 nucleotides read TGTGCCAGCAGAAGTACTAGCGGGAGTATGTCCGAGCAGTACTTC.

This sequence joins TRBV6-5 and TRBJ2-1; 8 bases map to TRBD2. CDR3 size: 15 residues. Looked up from germline, CDR1 is MNHEY and CDR2 is SVGAGI. The trim removed 2 bases at V and 4 bases at J, leaving 4 bases unmatched. The chain's CDR3 is CASSYEERGYNEQFF. The CDR3 nucleotides are TGTGCCAGCAGTTACGAGGAGCGGGGGTACAATGAGCAGTTCTTC.

V is TRBV28 and J is TRBJ2-5, with 8 bases identical to TRBD2. The closer fit of TRBJ2-7 to the DNA end suggests the J call may be wrong. CDR3 length equals 15 residues. Germline V lookup: CDR1 MDHEN, CDR2 SYDVKM. The CDR3 region is CASSLLADRSYEQYF. The CDR3 DNA sequence: TGTGCCAGCAGTCTACTAGCGGACCGCTCCTACGAGCAGTACTTC.

The chain employs TRBV10-3 and TRBJ2-5; 8 bases align to TRBD1. The CDR3 is 15 amino acids. Germline lookup yields CDR1 ENHRY and CDR2 SYGVKD. With 11 bases clipped from V and 3 bases from J, the junction kept 14 bases outside the gene matches. The CDR3 spells CAAQGDRRGEETQYF. CDR3 nucleotides: TGTGCCGCCCAGGGGGACAGGCGGGGCGAAGAGACCCAGTACTTC.

The chain links TRBV28 to TRBJ2-7; D may be TRBD1 (6 bases). There are 14 residues in the CDR3. Looked up from germline, CDR1 is MDHEN and CDR2 is SYDVKM. The V gene lost 4 bases and the J gene lost 1 base, with 11 bases spanning the gap. CDR3 in amino acids: CASSSRQASYEQYF. The CDR3, as DNA: TGTGCCAGCAGTTCCCGACAGGCTTCCTACGAGCAGTACTTC.

The chain links TRBV9 to TRBJ2-5; 13 bases are shared with TRBD2. CDR3 length: 15 residues. From germline, CDR1 is SGDLS and CDR2 YYNGEE. Unmatched junction bases numbered 1, after V lost 2 bases and J lost 3 bases. CDR3 in DNA: TGTGCCAGCAGCGTTGGGACTAGCGGGAAAGAGACCCAGTACTTC. Protein product: CASSVGTSGKETQYF.

This chain connects TRBV2 to TRBJ2-4; possible D gene TRBD1, 7 bases. V was clipped by 2 bases and J by 4 bases, with 15 bases between them. The CDR3 consists of 16 residues. From germline, CDR1 is SNHLY and CDR2 FYNNEI. The CDR3 DNA follows: TGTGCCAGCAGTGAATATGCGGGGACAGAAAAAAACATTCAGTACTTC. It codes for CASSEYAGTEKNIQYF.

This chain links TRBV28 with TRBJ1-1, with 10 nucleotides matching TRBD1. Germline loops: CDR1 MDHEN, CDR2 SYDVKM. The CDR3 is made up of 17 amino acids. Trimming cost V 3 bases and J 3 bases; bases outside gene matches: 10. CDR3 sequence: CASSFSVSGTGDTEAFF. DNA for the CDR3: TGTGCCAGCAGTTTCTCCGTGTCCGGGACAGGGGACACTGAAGCTTTCTTT. The whole variable domain, remainder taken from reference TRBV28 and TRBJ1-1, is DVKVTQSSRYLVKRTGEKVFLECVQDMDHENMFWYRQDPGLGLRLIYFSYDVKMKEKGDIPEGYSVSREKKERFSLILESASTNQTSMYLCASSFSVSGTGDTEAFFGQGTRLTVV.

J is TRBJ2-7 and V is TRBV6-1, with 7 positions matching TRBD1. Germline values: CDR1 MNHNS, CDR2 SASEGT. The CDR3 loop spans 14 amino acids. The ends lost 3 bases at V and 2 bases at J; junction bases unmatched: 4. This CDR3 is CASSEGQGAYEQYF. CDR3 in DNA: TGTGCCAGCAGTGAGGGGCAGGGGGCCTACGAGCAGTACTTC.

The V and J genes are TRBV6-5 and TRBJ1-2; TRBD1 aligns across 8 bases. This CDR3 has 14 residues. Trimming at V came to 3 bases and at J to 3 bases, leaving 3 bases not matched to a gene. Germline-derived CDR1 and CDR2 are MNHEY and SVGAGI. The DNA of the CDR3 is TGTGCCAGCAGTTATTACAGGGGGGACTATGGCTACACCTTC. This encodes CASSYYRGDYGYTF.

This clone appeared a single time. The gene calls are TRBV7-2 and TRBJ2-3, with TRBD2 as a possible D gene (6 bases). This CDR3 spans 15 amino acids. V lost 2 bases to trimming and J lost 6 bases, with 15 bases between them. From germline, CDR1 is SGHTA and CDR2 FQGNSA. The CDR3 DNA reads as TGTGCCAGCAGCTTATACGGGGGAGTCAGCGATACGCAGTATTTT. Translation: CASSLYGGVSDTQYF.

Of note for this clone: An end of the junction does not agree with germline; a read error may underlie this. V is TRBV7-9 and J is TRBJ1-3, with D maybe TRBD1 (6 bases). Germline assignment: CDR1 SEHNR and CDR2 FQNEAQ (reference sequence). The CDR3 is 12 residues long. Here the CDR3 DNA reads TGTGCCAGCAGCCTCGCTTCCGACAGGTCTACTTTT. Encoded protein: CASSLASDRSTF.

This clone was seen a single time. The rearrangement uses TRBV5-8 and TRBJ2-3, with 13 bases identical to TRBD2. This CDR3 spans 15 amino acids. Germline V gene lookup returns CDR1 SGHTS and CDR2 YDEGEE. Trimming at V came to 2 bases and at J to 6 bases, leaving 3 bases not matched to a gene. The CDR3 sequence: CASSLGLAGADTQYF. The CDR3 DNA follows: TGTGCCAGCAGCTTAGGACTAGCGGGGGCGGATACGCAGTATTTT.

The chain links TRBV11-2 to TRBJ1-6; tentative D call: TRBD1 (5 bases). Trimming took off 0 bases at V and 2 bases at J, with 11 bases between the two ends. Germline loops: CDR1 SGHAT, CDR2 FQNNGV. The CDR3 runs 17 residues. CDR3 DNA sequence: TGTGCCAGCAGCTTAGATTACAGGATTACCTATAATTCACCCCTCCACTTT. It translates to CASSLDYRITYNSPLHF.

This chain joins TRBV19 and TRBJ1-1; no clear D. The CDR3 extends over 13 amino acids. V gave up 6 bases and J gave up 2 bases, with 10 bases separating them. Germline V CDR1 and CDR2: LNHDA, SQIVND (reference sequence). The CDR3 loop reads CASSLAGNTEAFF. DNA for the CDR3: TGTGCCAGTAGCCTGGCAGGAAACACTGAAGCTTTCTTT.

J is TRBJ1-1 and V is TRBV19; 9 bases map to TRBD1. This CDR3 is built from 13 residues. Germline V lookup: CDR1 LNHDA, CDR2 SQIVND (reference sequence). V lost 5 bases, J lost 8 bases, and 6 bases stayed unmatched. The CDR3 region is CASSLTGTGEAFF. In DNA, the CDR3 is TGTGCCAGTAGTCTCACCGGGACAGGGGAAGCTTTCTTT. The full variable domain, in which reference TRBV19 and TRBJ1-1 provide the parts outside the CDR3, is DGGITQSPKYLFRKEGQNVTLSCEQNLNHDAMYWYRQDPGQGLRLIYYSQIVNDFQKGDIAEGYSVSREKKESFPLTVTSAQKNPTAFYLCASSLTGTGEAFFGQGTRLTVV.

The rearrangement links TRBV27 to TRBJ2-5; D call uncertain. Looked up from germline, CDR1 is MNHEY and CDR2 is SMNVEV (reference sequence). V was pared by 3 bases and J by 1 base, with 12 bases between. The CDR3 loop spans 15 amino acids. DNA for the CDR3: TGTGCCAGCAGTTTTGGGCCTGGCCTCCAAGAGACCCAGTACTTC. Its translation: CASSFGPGLQETQYF.

V and J are TRBV6-1 and TRBJ2-1; 7 bases agree with TRBD2. Trimming removed 4 bases from V and 1 base from J; junction bases left unmatched: 7. CDR1 MNHNS and CDR2 SASEGT come from the germline V gene. The CDR3 is made up of 16 amino acids. CDR3 nucleotides: TGTGCCAGCAGTGCTGGTGGGAGGGGTTCCTACAATGAGCAGTTCTTC. Translating gives CASSAGGRGSYNEQFF.

This chain links TRBV27 with TRBJ2-5; 10 bases align to TRBD1. The DNA end is a closer match to TRBJ2-7, so the J assignment may be wrong. The CDR3 covers 13 residues. Germline-derived CDR1 and CDR2 are MNHEY and SMNVEV (reference sequence). CDR3 sequence: CASSWDRGYEQYF. The CDR3 coding sequence is TGTGCCAGCAGTTGGGACAGGGGCTACGAGCAGTACTTC.

The chain employs TRBV14 and TRBJ2-2; 9 bases match TRBD1. The germline gives CDR1 SGHDN, CDR2 FVKESK. V dropped 6 bases and J dropped 2; count of bases not matched to a gene: 4. The CDR3 is 15 residues long. CDR3: CASRRTGENTGELFF. CDR3 DNA: TGTGCCAGCAGGCGGACAGGGGAAAACACCGGGGAGCTGTTTTTT.

J is TRBJ1-4 and V is TRBV5-5, with 12 bases matching TRBD1. The CDR3 covers 16 residues. Germline trimming cut 2 bases from V and 7 bases from J; bases unmatched to any gene: 6. Germline lookup yields CDR1 SGHKS and CDR2 YYEKEE (reference sequence). The CDR3 DNA sequence: TGTGCCAGCAGCTTTCCGGGACAGGGGGCGAGTGAAAAACTGTTTTTT. This sequence encodes CASSFPGQGASEKLFF. The whole variable domain, remainder taken from reference TRBV5-5 and TRBJ1-4, is DAGVTQSPTHLIKTRGQQVTLRCSPISGHKSVSWYQQVLGQGPQFIFQYYEKEERGRGNFPDRFSARQFPNYSSELNVNALLLGDSALYLCASSFPGQGASEKLFFGSGTQLSVL.

V and J are TRBV27 and TRBJ2-7; D is undetermined. Per the germline V gene, CDR1 is MNHEY and CDR2 is SMNVEV (reference sequence). The CDR3 totals 13 residues. V lost 8 bases and J lost 4, with 15 bases in between. This chain's CDR3 is CASGAGVGYEQYV. The CDR3 DNA follows: TGTGCCAGCGGAGCCGGAGTTGGGTACGAGCAGTACGTC.